The 12 T cell receptor beta chains below were found in one sample sequenced in a study of CD8 T cells in Susac syndrome. It was with random hexamers that roughly 0.45 to 1 ug RNA was reverse transcribed. Via MiXCR, TCRdb re-called the immunoSEQ multiplex PCR reads, giving one row per CDR3 protein. The data contain around 190,000 distinct CDR3 sequences, roughly 94% of them singletons. Sequencing used CD4+ T cells from PBMCs. These receptors all come from a human donor in good health.

V is TRBV20-1 and J is TRBJ1-5; possible D gene TRBD1, 6 bases. Deletions cut 3 bases from V and 2 bases from J, with 11 bases between. CDR3 length: 14 amino acids. Germline values: CDR1 DFQATT, CDR2 SNEGSKA (reference sequence). The chain's CDR3 is CSASAGGGNQPQHF. The CDR3, as DNA: TGCAGTGCTAGCGCGGGGGGCGGCAATCAGCCCCAGCATTTT.

The J gene is TRBJ2-7, the V gene TRBV9; 9 bases line up with TRBD2. J lost 4 bases, V lost 0 bases, and 5 bases had no gene match. The CDR3 sequence is 15 residues long. Germline V CDR1 and CDR2: SGDLS, YYNGEE. This chain's CDR3 is CASSVGSSGIYEQYF. The DNA of the CDR3 is TGTGCCAGCAGCGTAGGTTCTAGCGGGATATACGAGCAGTACTTC.

The J gene is TRBJ2-1, the V gene TRBV6-6, with TRBD1 matching over 11 bases. This CDR3 comprises 16 residues. The trim removed 6 bases at V and 5 bases at J, leaving 9 bases unmatched. The germline V gene encodes CDR1 MNHNY and CDR2 SVGAGI (reference sequence). The CDR3 sequence is CASRPTGTGGNNEQFF. Written as DNA, the CDR3 is TGTGCCAGCAGGCCTACCGGGACAGGGGGAAACAATGAGCAGTTCTTC.

CDR3 sequence reads: CASSVQGGSRETQYF. The CDR3 bases are TGTGCCAGCAGTGTCCAGGGCGGTAGTAGAGAGACCCAGTACTTC. The V and J genes are TRBV2 and TRBJ2-5, with D perhaps matching TRBD1 (5 bases). V was pared by 4 bases and J by 4 bases, with 16 bases between. Germline V gives CDR1 SNHLY, CDR2 FYNNEI. The CDR3 is 15 residues long.

The CDR3: CAWGLAGGTDTQYF. Written as DNA, the CDR3 is TGTGCCTGGGGACTAGCGGGGGGCACAGATACGCAGTATTTT. This chain connects TRBV30 to TRBJ2-3; 13 nucleotides line up with TRBD2. After removal of 5 bases from V and 1 base from J, the junction contained 0 bases not matched to a gene. The length of the CDR3 is 14 residues. Germline V CDR1 and CDR2: GTSNPN, SVGIG (reference sequence).

The chain carries TRBV6-2 or TRBV6-3 and TRBJ1-5; D is uncertain. CDR1 and CDR2 from the germline V gene are MNHEY and SVGEGT. Deletions cut 5 bases from V and 4 bases from J, with 6 bases between. The length of the CDR3 is 12 residues. CDR3 loop: CASSEGNQPQHF. In DNA form, the CDR3 reads TGTGCCAGCAGTGAAGGTAATCAGCCCCAGCATTTT.

V gene TRBV5-6 combines with J gene TRBJ2-5; D might be TRBD2 (6 bases). The V gene lost 5 bases and the J gene lost 5 bases, with 16 bases spanning the gap. Germline CDR1 SGHDT, CDR2 YYEEEE. This CDR3 has 14 residues. The CDR3 nucleotides are TGTGCCAGCAGTCCCTCGGGGGTGCGGGAGACCCAGTACTTC. It specifies CASSPSGVRETQYF.

This clonotype has just one count. The chain is built from TRBV20-1 and TRBJ1-5, with D hard to call. This CDR3 contains 14 residues. Per germline, CDR1 DFQATT and CDR2 SNEGSKA (reference sequence). V was clipped by 1 base and J by 3 bases, with 10 bases between them. Here the CDR3 reads CSARVVSLNQPQHF. The DNA for the CDR3 is TGCAGTGCTAGAGTTGTAAGCCTCAATCAGCCCCAGCATTTT.

Points on this clonotype: Germline and junction disagree at one end, which may indicate a read error. The chain employs TRBV6-2 or TRBV6-3 and TRBJ2-1; no clear D. This CDR3 region has 14 residues. Germline V gene lookup returns CDR1 MNHEY and CDR2 SVGEGT. The CDR3 DNA sequence: TGTGCCAGCAGTTACTCCCAGGTTTTTCAGGTTCGGAGCTTC. Translated, it gives CASSYSQVFQVRSF.

The chain links TRBV20-1 to TRBJ2-1, with D unresolved. The germline gives CDR1 DFQATT, CDR2 SNEGSKA (reference sequence). This CDR3 region has 14 residues. V was pared by 2 bases and J by 0 bases, with 8 bases between. The CDR3 is CSARQKSSYNEQFF. DNA for the CDR3: TGCAGTGCTAGACAGAAGAGCTCCTACAATGAGCAGTTCTTC.

The chain is built from TRBV4-2 and TRBJ2-7; tentatively, D is TRBD2 (6 bases). The CDR3 has 15 residues. V was pared by 0 bases and J by 2 bases, with 11 bases between. The germline V gene has CDR1 LGHNA and CDR2 YNFKEQ. The CDR3 sequence: CASSQDGRETYEQYF. The DNA for the CDR3 is TGTGCCAGCAGCCAAGATGGCCGGGAGACCTACGAGCAGTACTTC.

V is TRBV20-1 and J is TRBJ2-7, with TRBD2 identical over 7 bases. V shed 6 bases and J 12 bases; nucleotides not matched to a gene: 14. The CDR3 is 12 residues long. The germline V gene encodes CDR1 DFQATT and CDR2 SNEGSKA (reference sequence). This CDR3 reads CSARERGLSGYF. In DNA form, the CDR3 reads TGCAGTGCCCGGGAGCGGGGACTCTCTGGGTACTTC.